The 22 T cell receptor beta chains given below trace back to one sample, sequenced in a study of shared clonotypes between healthy human individuals. Libraries were prepared by immunoSEQ multiplex PCR; TCRdb keeps only in-frame clonotypes and omits some of them. Among over 850,000 clones listed, 78% were seen once. Material for sequencing was memory CD4+ T cells from PBMCs. Specified subset: CD45RA-negative fraction. These receptors were collected from a man between 18 and 35 years old in good health. Some clones in this sample may be carry-over from other donors' samples.

The chain is built from TRBV21-1 and TRBJ1-5; the table's D call TRBD1 went unverified against the DNA. TRBV21-1 represents a pseudogene. The CDR3 is made up of 15 amino acids. The CDR3 sequence: CASSMGQGARRPQHF. CDR3 coding DNA: TGTGCCAGCAGCATGGGACAGGGGGCGCGGAGGCCCCAGCATTTT.

A note on this clone: Other DNA sequences in this specimen translate into the identical CDR3. The chain carries TRBV5-1 and TRBJ2-7; the D gene is possibly TRBD1 (7 bases). V was cut by 2 bases and J by 0 bases, with 12 bases left in between. This CDR3 region has 15 residues. Germline V gene data show CDR1 as SGHRS and CDR2 as YFSETQ. This CDR3 reads CASSLGGTVSYEQYF. Here the CDR3 DNA reads TGCGCCAGCAGCTTAGGCGGGACAGTCTCCTACGAGCAGTACTTC.

This chain links TRBV5-1 with TRBJ2-3, with 7 bases fitting TRBD2. With V trimmed by 0 bases and J by 2 bases, 9 bases remained unmatched. Germline CDR1 and CDR2: SGHRS and YFSETQ. This CDR3 spans 17 amino acids. The chain's CDR3 is CASSLESAGAHTDTQYF. The CDR3 DNA reads TGCGCCAGCAGCTTGGAATCTGCGGGAGCCCACACAGATACGCAGTATTTT.

V is TRBV30 and J is TRBJ2-7, with D tentatively TRBD1 or TRBD2 (5 bases each). Germline V gene sequence: CDR1 GTSNPN, CDR2 SVGIG (reference sequence). The CDR3 is made up of 11 amino acids. V lost 8 bases and J 2 bases, leaving 10 bases between the germline ends. This CDR3 is CAGTVTYEQYF. The CDR3 bases are TGTGCCGGGACGGTTACCTACGAGCAGTACTTC.

This clone has only one observation. This CDR3 is CASSYGLDQGNIQYF. CDR3 in DNA: TGTGCCAGCAGTTACGGACTGGACCAAGGGAACATTCAGTACTTC. The J gene is TRBJ2-4, the V gene TRBV6-6, with a tentative D call TRBD2 (5 bases). This CDR3 is built from 15 residues. CDR1 and CDR2 from the germline V gene are MNHNY and SVGAGI (reference sequence). V was pared by 2 bases and J by 7 bases, with 15 bases between.

The rearrangement joins TRBV5-4 to TRBJ2-7; either TRBD1 or TRBD2 may supply D (5 bases each). The germline V and J ends were trimmed by 4 bases and 5 bases, with 10 bases remaining between them. Germline loops: CDR1 SGHNT, CDR2 YYREEE (reference sequence). The CDR3 is made up of 12 amino acids. The CDR3 DNA is TGTGCCAGCAGCCTTGGGACGGACGAGCAGTACTTC. Translated: CASSLGTDEQYF.

V and J are TRBV5-6 and TRBJ2-7; 7 nucleotides match TRBD2. Germline CDR1 reads SGHDT; CDR2 reads YYEEEE. The CDR3 runs 15 residues. With 4 bases clipped from V and 5 bases from J, the junction kept 12 bases outside the gene matches. The CDR3 is CASSAPGSGLDEQYF. Written as DNA, the CDR3 is TGTGCCAGCAGCGCCCCGGGTAGCGGGCTCGACGAGCAGTACTTC.

The chain carries TRBV12-5 and TRBJ2-3, with D unclear. Looked up from germline, CDR1 is LGHNT and CDR2 is FRNRAP. The CDR3 sequence is 12 residues long. Deletions cut 5 bases from V and 6 bases from J, with 9 bases between. The CDR3 loop is CASGGGVDTQYF. DNA of the CDR3: TGTGCTAGTGGTGGTGGTGTGGATACGCAGTATTTT.

This chain connects TRBV6-5 to TRBJ2-3; possible D gene TRBD2, 5 bases. Trimming cost V 6 bases and J 0 bases, with 10 bases left between them. The CDR3 is 14 residues long. Germline-derived CDR1 and CDR2 are MNHEY and SVGAGI. For the CDR3, the DNA is TGTGCCAGCAGCGGTCTAGCTAGCACAGATACGCAGTATTTT. This gives the protein CASSGLASTDTQYF.

V is TRBV5-1 and J is TRBJ2-5, with 8 bases identical to TRBD1. This CDR3 is 15 amino acids long. V gave up 0 bases and J gave up 2 bases; unmatched junction bases: 3. From germline, CDR1 is SGHRS and CDR2 YFSETQ. The CDR3 DNA is TGCGCCAGCAGCTTGGGGGACAGGAGACAAGAGACCCAGTACTTC. It encodes CASSLGDRRQETQYF.

A few counts support this clone. V usage is TRBV4-2 and J usage is TRBJ2-3; 12 bases are shared with TRBD2. Germline V gene data show CDR1 as LGHNA and CDR2 as YNFKEQ. V lost 1 base, J lost 5 bases, and 4 bases stayed unmatched. The CDR3 length is 16 residues. For the CDR3, the DNA is TGTGCCAGCAGCCAAGTAGCTAGCGGGAGGGGAGATACGCAGTATTTT. This codes for CASSQVASGRGDTQYF.

This sequence joins TRBV11-1 and TRBJ2-7, with a weak D call TRBD2 (5 bases). Trimming removed 5 bases from V and 3 bases from J, with 5 bases in between. Germline-derived CDR1 and CDR2 are SGHAT and FQDESV (reference sequence). This CDR3 has 11 amino acids. CDR3 sequence: CASSRDYEQYF. In DNA, the CDR3 is TGTGCCAGCAGCCGGGACTACGAGCAGTACTTC.

The chain has TRBV2 and TRBJ2-3, with D hard to call. The V and J ends lost 4 bases and 5 bases respectively, with 10 bases between them. CDR3 length: 13 residues. CDR1 and CDR2 (germline): SNHLY, FYNNEI. The CDR3 sequence is CASSVRSRDTQYF. The CDR3 region has the DNA TGTGCCAGCAGTGTTCGGTCAAGAGATACGCAGTATTTT.

The V call is TRBV4-2, the J call TRBJ2-3; the D gene is possibly TRBD2 (6 bases). Looked up from germline, CDR1 is LGHNA and CDR2 is YNFKEQ. Trimming stripped 3 bases from V and 0 bases from J, with 7 bases between. The CDR3 sequence is 14 residues long. CDR3 amino acids: CASSQGGSTDTQYF. The CDR3 DNA is TGTGCCAGCAGCCAGGGGGGTAGCACAGATACGCAGTATTTT.

This clone was seen a few times. The chain links TRBV6-5 to TRBJ2-5; D might be TRBD1 or TRBD2, each matching 5 bases. CDR1 and CDR2 from the germline V gene are MNHEY and SVGAGI. The CDR3 loop spans 16 amino acids. V lost 0 bases to trimming and J lost 8 bases, with 19 bases between them. CDR3 sequence: CASSYSWGSTPKTQYF. In DNA form, the CDR3 reads TGTGCCAGCAGTTACTCGTGGGGGAGCACGCCGAAAACCCAGTACTTC.

This clone was recorded only once. V and J are TRBV5-4 and TRBJ1-1; no clear D. The CDR3 sequence is 11 residues long. The V gene's germline CDR1 is SGHNT and CDR2 YYREEE (reference sequence). V was trimmed by 0 bases and J by 12 bases, leaving 9 bases between them. The CDR3 region is CASSLGYETFF. The CDR3 DNA is TGTGCCAGCAGCTTGGGGTATGAGACTTTCTTT.

The gene calls are TRBV5-4 and TRBJ1-1; D not resolved. V shed 1 base and J shed 11 bases, with 18 bases lying between them. Germline V gene data show CDR1 as SGHNT and CDR2 as YYREEE (reference sequence). This CDR3 has 14 residues. The CDR3 spells CASSLHPAPLSAFF. The CDR3 bases are TGTGCCAGCAGCTTGCATCCGGCTCCACTGAGTGCTTTCTTT.

The chain combines TRBV5-1 with TRBJ2-1, with TRBD2 identical over 8 bases. This CDR3 spans 14 amino acids. Germline-derived CDR1 and CDR2 are SGHRS and YFSETQ. Losses at the gene ends were 0 bases for V and 12 bases for J; bases not matched to a gene: 8. The CDR3 sequence is CASSLVLAGVRQFF. Here the CDR3 DNA reads TGCGCCAGCAGCTTGGTGCTAGCGGGTGTCCGGCAGTTCTTC.

This clone was counted between two and nine times. The rearrangement links TRBV5-1 to TRBJ2-7; TRBD2 matches 14 bases. Germline assignment: CDR1 SGHRS and CDR2 YFSETQ. The CDR3 sequence is 17 residues long. V gave up 5 bases and J gave up 4 bases; unmatched junction bases: 11. The CDR3 loop is CASRRTSGRTNFYEQYF. The CDR3, as DNA: TGCGCCAGCAGGAGGACTAGCGGGAGGACCAATTTTTACGAGCAGTACTTC.

This chain uses TRBV5-4 with TRBJ1-3; the D is unclear. Per the germline V gene, CDR1 is SGHNT and CDR2 is YYREEE (reference sequence). Trimming left V 0 bases short and J 2 bases short, with 9 bases between. The CDR3 totals 15 residues. CDR3 nucleotide sequence: TGTGCCAGCAGCTTGGGCCCGGACCCTGGAAACACCATATATTTT. As protein: CASSLGPDPGNTIYF.

The sample holds a few counts of this clone. This chain links TRBV6-4 with TRBJ2-2; D may be TRBD1 or TRBD2 (5 bases each). Per germline, CDR1 MRHNA and CDR2 SNTAGT. This CDR3 is 14 amino acids long. V was pared by 6 bases and J by 7 bases, with 15 bases between. CDR3 region: CASSGTPQGGELFF. The DNA of the CDR3 is TGTGCCAGCAGCGGGACCCCTCAGGGCGGGGAGCTGTTTTTT.

The table lists this clone with a few counts. Within the sample, other DNA sequences also encode this same CDR3. This chain connects TRBV20-1 to TRBJ2-5, with D uncertain. The CDR3 contains 11 residues. From germline, CDR1 is DFQATT and CDR2 SNEGSKA (reference sequence). The germline V and J ends were trimmed by 3 bases and 2 bases, with 4 bases remaining between them. This CDR3 reads CSASGQETQYF. The DNA of the CDR3 is TGCAGTGCTAGTGGACAAGAGACCCAGTACTTC.